The 17 T cell receptor beta chains in this list originate from one sample, sequenced in a study of breast tumors, draining lymph nodes, adjacent tissues. TCRdb called the multiplex PCR reads again in MiXCR, with one record for every CDR3 protein. The table has about 31,000 distinct CDR3 sequences, 60% to 70% seen once. Material: breast tumor tissue. These receptors originate from a female donor with breast cancer. Some clones in this sample may be carry-over from other donors' samples.

CDR3 residues: CSVDGRAHGYTF. In DNA, the CDR3 is TGCAGCGTAGATGGCAGGGCGCACGGCTACACCTTC. This chain joins TRBV29-1 and TRBJ1-2; a possible D gene is TRBD1 (5 bases). The CDR3 spans 12 residues. V was clipped by 6 bases and J by 8 bases, with 16 bases between them. Germline CDR1 is SQVTM and CDR2 is ANQGSEA.

In its sample, this clonotype was seen many times. The rearrangement links TRBV19 to TRBJ2-5; D possibly corresponds to TRBD1 (6 bases). This CDR3 is built from 13 residues. Germline-derived CDR1 and CDR2 are LNHDA and SQIVND (reference sequence). V was clipped by 5 bases and J by 4 bases, with 11 bases between them. The CDR3 DNA follows: TGTGCCAGTAGTCCAGGGGCCGGAGAGACCCAGTACTTC. Its protein product is CASSPGAGETQYF.

Many counts were recorded for this clonotype. The V gene is TRBV7-9, the J gene TRBJ2-1, with 7 bases identical to TRBD1. The V gene's germline CDR1 is SEHNR and CDR2 FQNEAQ (reference sequence). CDR3 length: 19 residues. The V gene end was trimmed by 2 bases and the J gene end by 2 bases; junction bases not matched to a gene: 15. The CDR3 DNA follows: TGTGCCAGCAGCTTAAGTGACACCATCGAAGGGGGCGCCTACAATGAGCAGTTCTTC. This translates into CASSLSDTIEGGAYNEQFF.

V is TRBV29-1 and J is TRBJ2-3; D uncertain. The CDR3 covers 12 residues. CDR1 and CDR2 from the germline V gene are SQVTM and ANQGSEA. V lost 6 bases and J lost 1, with 8 bases in between. The CDR3 DNA is TGCAGCGTGACCGCTGGCACAGATACGCAGTATTTT. Its protein product is CSVTAGTDTQYF.

The chain recombines TRBV7-8 with TRBJ2-5; perhaps TRBD2 as D (7 bases). Trimming cost V 5 bases and J 0 bases, with 25 bases left between them. Germline assignment: CDR1 SGHVS and CDR2 FQNEAQ. The CDR3 is 19 amino acids. CDR3 sequence reads: CASSLGQGTSGVNQETQYF. In DNA form, the CDR3 reads TGTGCCAGCAGCCTAGGGCAGGGGACCAGCGGGGTGAACCAAGAGACCCAGTACTTC.

V usage is TRBV27 and J usage is TRBJ1-2, with 7 nucleotides matching TRBD1. CDR1 is MNHEY, CDR2 SMNVEV, per germline (reference sequence). J lost 6 bases, V lost 8 bases, and 9 bases had no gene match. The CDR3 totals 13 residues. The CDR3 loop is CASSNRGHNGYTF. The CDR3, as DNA: TGTGCCAGCTCCAACAGGGGACACAATGGCTACACCTTC.

The chain uses TRBV2 and TRBJ2-7; 12 nucleotides line up with TRBD2. CDR3 size: 16 residues. The ends lost 8 bases at V and 1 base at J; junction bases unmatched: 9. Germline CDR1 SNHLY, CDR2 FYNNEI. CDR3 coding DNA: TGTGCCAGCCGACTAGCGGGGGTCTTGGCTTCCTACGAGCAGTACGTC. Translation gives CASRLAGVLASYEQYV.

In its sample, this clonotype was seen once. J is TRBJ2-7 and V is TRBV9, with 8 bases matching TRBD1. The germline gives CDR1 SGDLS, CDR2 YYNGEE. The V gene end was trimmed by 3 bases and the J gene end by 2 bases; junction bases not matched to a gene: 10. The CDR3 is 16 amino acids. For the CDR3, the DNA is TGTGCCAGCAGCGCCACCGGACAGGGAGTAACCTACGAGCAGTACTTC. The encoded protein is CASSATGQGVTYEQYF.

This clonotype was seen a handful of times. The rearrangement joins TRBV12-3 or TRBV12-4 to TRBJ2-2; tentatively, D is TRBD1 (5 bases). The CDR3 is 13 residues long. V was pared by 7 bases and J by 7 bases, with 13 bases between. The CDR3, as DNA: TGTGCCAGCACCGCAGTCACAGGCGGGGAGCTGTTTTTT. Protein sequence: CASTAVTGGELFF.

This clonotype was recorded at least ten times. The V gene is TRBV18, the J gene TRBJ1-3, with a weak D call TRBD1 (6 bases). Per germline, CDR1 KGHSH and CDR2 LQKENI. V lost 0 bases and J 0 bases, leaving 15 bases between the germline ends. The CDR3 has 18 amino acids. The CDR3 nucleotides are TGTGCCAGCTCACCACCCAACAGGGTAGCCACCTCTGGAAACACCATATATTTT. Translation: CASSPPNRVATSGNTIYF.

V usage is TRBV9 and J usage is TRBJ1-2; 10 bases line up with TRBD1. The CDR3 runs 15 residues. Trimming removed 3 bases from V and 4 bases from J; junction bases left unmatched: 6. CDR1 and CDR2 from the germline V gene are SGDLS and YYNGEE. CDR3 loop: CASSEGTGAFYGYTF. In DNA form, the CDR3 reads TGTGCCAGCAGCGAGGGGACAGGGGCCTTCTATGGCTACACCTTC.

This clonotype is medium-sized (0.01 to 0.1%) within its sample. The rearrangement links TRBV14 to TRBJ1-3, with D possibly TRBD1 on 5 matching bases. Deletions cut 4 bases from V and 0 bases from J, with 10 bases between. CDR1 is SGHDN, CDR2 FVKESK, per germline. The CDR3 is 15 residues long. The CDR3 here is CASSLRARSGNTIYF. DNA for the CDR3: TGTGCCAGCAGCCTCAGGGCCCGCTCTGGAAACACCATATATTTT.

Ten or more counts support this clonotype. The chain carries TRBV11-2 and TRBJ2-2, with 7 bases aligning to TRBD1. Germline CDR1 and CDR2: SGHAT and FQNNGV. The CDR3 consists of 15 residues. J gave up 4 bases and V 5 bases, and 7 bases lay outside the gene matches. Here the CDR3 reads CASSPPGQTTGELFF. DNA for the CDR3: TGTGCCAGCAGCCCCCCGGGACAGACCACCGGGGAGCTGTTTTTT. Drawing the rest from reference TRBV11-2 and TRBJ2-2, the complete variable domain is EAGVAQSPRYKIIEKRQSVAFWCNPISGHATLYWYQQILGQGPKLLIQFQNNGVVDDSQLPKDRFSAERLKGVDSTLKIQPAKLEDSAVYLCASSPPGQTTGELFFGEGSRLTVL.

This clonotype appeared many times. One base away lies a much larger clone, so this may be a sequencing read error. The V call is TRBV20-1, the J call TRBJ2-5; D gene uncertain. The V gene's germline CDR1 is DFQATT and CDR2 SNEGSKA (reference sequence). There are 12 residues in the CDR3. The CDR3 loop is CSAGPIQETPYF. The CDR3 DNA reads TGCAGTGCGGGCCCCATCCAAGAGACCCCGTACTTC.

The chain employs TRBV9 and TRBJ1-2; D gene unclear. The germline V and J ends were trimmed by 0 bases and 4 bases, with 7 bases remaining between them. The CDR3 is made up of 13 amino acids. CDR1 is SGDLS and CDR2 is YYNGEE in the germline V gene. The CDR3 region has the DNA TGTGCCAGCAGCGTAGGGCAGAGCTATGGCTACACCTTC. Translation gives CASSVGQSYGYTF. Combining the CDR3 with reference TRBV9 and TRBJ1-2 gives the whole variable domain DSGVTQTPKHLITATGQRVTLRCSPRSGDLSVYWYQQSLDQGLQFLIQYYNGEERAKGNILERFSAQQFPDLHSELNLSSLELGDSALYFCASSVGQSYGYTFGSGTRLTVV.

This clonotype came up many times. A much larger clone sits a single nucleotide away, making a read error possible. The chain has TRBV6-2 or TRBV6-3 and TRBJ1-4; D may be TRBD1 (5 bases). Germline loops: CDR1 MNHEY, CDR2 SVGEGT. There are 15 residues in the CDR3. As DNA, the CDR3 is TGTGCCAGCAGTCACTCGGGGGGGAAGGGTGAAAAACTGGTTTTT. Encoded protein: CASSHSGGKGEKLVF.

In the case of this clonotype: Mismatch with germline at one junction end may stem from a read error. The chain links TRBV20-1 to TRBJ2-3; possibly TRBD1 for D (5 bases). The CDR3 contains 11 residues. The germline V gene encodes CDR1 DFQATT and CDR2 SNEGSKA (reference sequence). CDR3 coding DNA: TGCAGTGCTAGGGACACAGATACGCAGTCTTTT. It codes for CSARDTDTQSF.